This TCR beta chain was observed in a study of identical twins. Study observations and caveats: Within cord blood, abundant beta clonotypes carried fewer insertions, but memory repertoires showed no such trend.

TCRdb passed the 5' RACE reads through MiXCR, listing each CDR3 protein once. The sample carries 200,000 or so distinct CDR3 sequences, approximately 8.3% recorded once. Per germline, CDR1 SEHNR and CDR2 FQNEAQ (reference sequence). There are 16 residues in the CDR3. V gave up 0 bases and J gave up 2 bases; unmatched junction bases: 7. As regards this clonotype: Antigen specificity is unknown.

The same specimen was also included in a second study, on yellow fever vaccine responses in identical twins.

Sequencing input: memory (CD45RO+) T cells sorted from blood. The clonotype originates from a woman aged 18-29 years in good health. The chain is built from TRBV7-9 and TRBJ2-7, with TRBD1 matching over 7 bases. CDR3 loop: CASSLALGQATYEQYF. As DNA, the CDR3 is TGTGCCAGCAGCTTAGCTCTTGGACAGGCCACCTACGAGCAGTACTTC.